Below are 16 T cell receptor beta chains sequenced from a single sample in a study of identical twins. TCRdb passed the 5' RACE reads through MiXCR, listing each CDR3 protein once. Among nearly 650,000 distinct CDR3 sequences listed, about 7.6% were seen once. The data also belong to a second study, concerning yellow fever vaccine responses in identical twins.

Sequencing used PBMCs. The receptors here all came from a woman aged 18-29 years in good health.

This clonotype was observed many times. The chain combines TRBV12-3 or TRBV12-4 with TRBJ2-1, with D possibly called TRBD1 or TRBD2 (5 bases each). Trimming removed 6 bases from V and 10 bases from J, with 16 bases in between. This CDR3 spans 13 amino acids. The CDR3 protein is CASRGTGSGEQFF. As DNA, the CDR3 is TGTGCCAGCAGGGGGACGGGTTCGGGGGAGCAGTTCTTC.

A remark on this clonotype: A much larger clone sits a single nucleotide away, making a read error possible. The V call is TRBV5-5, the J call TRBJ2-7; D perhaps matches TRBD2 (6 bases). Per the germline V gene, CDR1 is SGHKS and CDR2 is YYEKEE (reference sequence). Trimming cost V 5 bases and J 2 bases, with 8 bases left between them. This CDR3 spans 12 amino acids. CDR3 nucleotide sequence: TGTGCCAGCAGTCCGGGGGCCTACGAGCAGTACGTC. Translated, it gives CASSPGAYEQYV.

In its sample, this clonotype was seen a few times. The chain is built from TRBV5-5 and TRBJ1-1, with D uncertain. Germline assignment: CDR1 SGHKS and CDR2 YYEKEE (reference sequence). CDR3 length: 15 amino acids. Trimming removed 0 bases from V and 1 base from J, with 10 bases in between. The CDR3 sequence: CASSLVRQTNTEAFF. CDR3 sequence (DNA): TGTGCCAGCAGCTTGGTGCGGCAGACGAACACTGAAGCTTTCTTT.

This clonotype was seen just once. This chain connects TRBV6-4 to TRBJ2-7; possibly TRBD2 for D (6 bases). V was pared by 0 bases and J by 5 bases, with 26 bases between. The CDR3 spans 19 residues. CDR1 and CDR2 from the germline V gene are MRHNA and SNTAGT. The DNA for the CDR3 is TGTGCCAGCAGTGACTCGAGGAGGGGTGGCGAGTCGGGCGCCGACGAGCAGTACGTC. Protein product: CASSDSRRGGESGADEQYV.

This clonotype occurred many times. The V and J genes are TRBV3-1 and TRBJ2-7, with D possibly being TRBD2 (5 bases). In germline, CDR1 is LGHDT, CDR2 YNNKEL (reference sequence). The CDR3 consists of 14 residues. Trimming removed 0 bases at V and 3 bases at J, with 9 bases between. Here the CDR3 DNA reads TGTGCCAGCAGCCAAGATCCTAGCAGCTACGAGCAGTACTTC. This gives the protein CASSQDPSSYEQYF.

The rearrangement uses TRBV7-8 and TRBJ2-5; D possibly corresponds to TRBD2 (5 bases). Germline V gives CDR1 SGHVS, CDR2 FQNEAQ. V was trimmed by 1 base and J by 7 bases, leaving 16 bases between them. This CDR3 contains 15 residues. The CDR3 coding sequence is TGTGCCAGCAGCTTAGTGGTATCCTCGGGGAGGACCCAGTACTTC. Translated, it gives CASSLVVSSGRTQYF. Supplemented by reference TRBV7-8 and TRBJ2-5, the full variable domain reads GAGVSQSPRYKVAKRGQDVALRCDPISGHVSLFWYQQALGQGPEFLTYFQNEAQLDKSGLPSDRFFAERPEGSVSTLKIQRTQQEDSAVYLCASSLVVSSGRTQYFGPGTRLLVL.

This chain joins TRBV12-3 or TRBV12-4 and TRBJ1-5; D not resolved. Between the trimmed V and J ends, which lost 6 bases and 3 bases, there was a span of 9 bases. The CDR3 is 13 amino acids. CDR3 protein: CASSGRNNQPQHF. CDR3 DNA sequence: TGTGCCAGCAGCGGACGGAACAATCAGCCCCAGCATTTT.

The table lists this clonotype with many counts. V gene TRBV6-6 combines with J gene TRBJ2-3; D possibly uses TRBD1 or TRBD2 (5 bases each). The ends were cut back, 4 bases at V and 6 bases at J, with 11 bases in the middle. CDR1 is MNHNY, CDR2 SVGAGI, per germline (reference sequence). This CDR3 region has 13 residues. In DNA form, the CDR3 reads TGTGCCAGCAGTTTGGGGGAACAGGATACGCAGTATTTT. This gives the protein CASSLGEQDTQYF.

DNA of the CDR3: TGTGCCAGTAGTGAGGACAGGGGCACCTACAATGAGCAGTTCTTC. This encodes CASSEDRGTYNEQFF. The J gene is TRBJ2-1, the V gene TRBV19; 9 positions match TRBD1. Per the germline V gene, CDR1 is LNHDA and CDR2 is SQIVND (reference sequence). The junction had 4 bases not matched to a gene; V was cut back by 5 bases and J by 2 bases. This CDR3 contains 15 residues.

CDR3 sequence reads: CASTQGDTGELFF. CDR3 nucleotide sequence: TGTGCCAGCACCCAAGGGGACACCGGGGAGCTGTTTTTT. J is TRBJ2-2 and V is TRBV7-9; D might be TRBD1 (5 bases). The CDR3 covers 13 residues. V lost 7 bases, J lost 3 bases, and 9 bases lay in between. Germline values: CDR1 SEHNR, CDR2 FQNEAQ (reference sequence). Based on the CDR3 plus reference TRBV7-9 and TRBJ2-2, the full variable domain is DTGVSQNPRHKITKRGQNVTFRCDPISEHNRLYWYRQTLGQGPEFLTYFQNEAQLEKSRLLSDRFSAERPKGSFSTLEIQRTEQGDSAMYLCASTQGDTGELFFGEGSRLTVL.

This clonotype was counted a few times. The rearrangement uses TRBV15 and TRBJ2-7; 13 bases fit TRBD2. The germline V gene encodes CDR1 LNHNV and CDR2 YYDKDF (reference sequence). This CDR3 spans 16 amino acids. After removal of 0 bases from V and 5 bases from J, the junction contained 4 bases not matched to a gene. In DNA, the CDR3 is TGTGCCACCAGCAGAGAGACTAGCGGGGGGATCCACGAGCAGTACGTC. Protein product: CATSRETSGGIHEQYV.

The chain couples TRBV18 to TRBJ1-2, with 7 nucleotides matching TRBD1. CDR1 and CDR2 (germline): KGHSH, LQKENI. V was pared by 4 bases and J by 7 bases, with 15 bases of the junction left unmatched. The CDR3 extends over 16 amino acids. CDR3 residues: CASSQGQYPSSGGYTF. DNA of the CDR3: TGTGCCAGCTCACAGGGACAGTATCCAAGTTCGGGTGGCTACACCTTC.

In this sample, this clonotype turned up a few times. An end of the junction does not agree with germline; a read error may underlie this. V is TRBV5-1 and J is TRBJ2-3, with 8 bases lining up with TRBD2. CDR1 is SGHRS, CDR2 YFSETQ, per germline. The CDR3 sequence is 16 residues long. CDR3 coding DNA: TGCACCAGCAGCCAGGGGCAAGCGGGAGCCCCAGATACGCAGTATTTT. This gives the protein CTSSQGQAGAPDTQYF.

This clonotype was detected many times. V and J are TRBV29-1 and TRBJ2-2; a weak D match, TRBD2 (6 bases). This CDR3 is 14 amino acids long. CDR1 and CDR2 from the germline V gene are SQVTM and ANQGSEA. The V end was cut by 3 bases, the J end by 6 bases, with 14 bases between. The CDR3 DNA follows: TGCAGCGTTGAGGCGGGGACTCATCCCGGGGAGCTGTTTTTT. Its translation is CSVEAGTHPGELFF.

This clonotype was counted between two and nine times. The genes are TRBV6-6 and TRBJ2-5, with D unresolved. Germline assignment: CDR1 MNHNY and CDR2 SVGAGI (reference sequence). With 2 bases removed from V and 1 base from J, the gap between germline ends came to 2 bases. The CDR3 runs 12 residues. The CDR3 region is CASSYIQETQYF. The CDR3, as DNA: TGTGCCAGCAGTTACATCCAAGAGACCCAGTACTTC.

The sample holds many counts of this clonotype. The CDR3 protein is CASSHRQGNNEQFF. CDR3 bases: TGTGCCAGCAGCCACAGACAGGGGAACAATGAGCAGTTCTTC. V usage is TRBV27 and J usage is TRBJ2-1; 8 bases agree with TRBD1. The CDR3 covers 14 residues. Germline CDR1 reads MNHEY; CDR2 reads SMNVEV (reference sequence). V was pared by 6 bases and J by 5 bases, with 6 bases of the junction left unmatched.